This T cell receptor beta chain was identified in a study of T cells after yellow fever vaccination. Only one count was recorded for this clonotype. TCRdb re-called the 5' RACE reads through MiXCR, storing one row per CDR3 protein. The data hold 65,000 to 90,000 distinct CDR3 sequences, with roughly 13% observed a single time. This CDR3 is built from 19 residues. V was clipped by 3 bases and J by 0 bases; unmatched bases: 9. From germline, CDR1 is KGHDR and CDR2 SFDVKD. This receptor was obtained from a man aged 18 to 30 who received the YFV17D yellow fever vaccine. The sample here was CD8+ T cells not binding an NS4B(214-222) dextramer, sorted from PBMCs, taken about 20 days after the first yellow fever vaccination. The V and J genes are TRBV24-1 and TRBJ2-1, with TRBD2 matching 11 bases. The CDR3 is CATSDLAGGPTSSYNEQFF. The CDR3 DNA reads TGTGCCACCAGTGATCTAGCGGGGGGCCCTACGAGCTCCTACAATGAGCAGTTCTTC.